This entry describes one T cell receptor beta chain. Its antigen is still unknown. Germline V gene data show CDR1 as MNHEY and CDR2 as SVGAGI. The CDR3 contains 13 residues. Trimming cost V 7 bases and J 0 bases, with 9 bases left between them. The sample is drawn from a study of shared clonotypes between healthy human individuals. Study results and caveats: Clonotypes shared by all four donors outscored non-shared clonotypes in generation probability.

Genomic DNA from each subset was divided evenly over several immunoSEQ plates. Produced via immunoSEQ multiplex PCR; TCRdb's table is partial and in-frame only. Of over 1.5 million clones in the sample, 95% to 99% were seen once. The TCR comes from a man aged 25-40 years in good health. Sequenced sample: naive CD4+ T cells sorted from blood. Subset defined: CD45RA+ positively selected. V is TRBV6-5 and J is TRBJ1-1; D ambiguous. CDR3 nucleotide sequence: TGTGCCAGCACCGGACGTATGAACACTGAAGCTTTCTTT. It yields the protein CASTGRMNTEAFF.